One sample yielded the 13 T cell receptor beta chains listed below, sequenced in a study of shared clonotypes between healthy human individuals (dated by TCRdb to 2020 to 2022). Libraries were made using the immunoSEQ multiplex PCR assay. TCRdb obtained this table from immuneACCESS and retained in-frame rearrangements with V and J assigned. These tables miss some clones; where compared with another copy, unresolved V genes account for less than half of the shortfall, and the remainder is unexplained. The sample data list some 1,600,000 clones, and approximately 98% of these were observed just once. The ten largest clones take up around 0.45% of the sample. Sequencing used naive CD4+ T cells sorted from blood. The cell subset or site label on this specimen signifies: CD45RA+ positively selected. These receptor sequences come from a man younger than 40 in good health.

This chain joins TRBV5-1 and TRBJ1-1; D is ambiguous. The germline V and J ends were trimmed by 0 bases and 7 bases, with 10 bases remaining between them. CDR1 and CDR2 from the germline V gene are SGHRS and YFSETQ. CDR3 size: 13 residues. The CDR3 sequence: CASSLASLSEAFF. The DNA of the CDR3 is TGCGCCAGCAGCTTGGCTTCGTTGAGTGAAGCTTTCTTT.

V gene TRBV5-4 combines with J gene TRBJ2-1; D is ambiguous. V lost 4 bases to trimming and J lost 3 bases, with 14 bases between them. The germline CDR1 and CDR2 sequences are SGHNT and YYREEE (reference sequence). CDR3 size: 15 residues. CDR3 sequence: CASSPLARIYNEQFF. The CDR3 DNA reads TGTGCCAGCAGCCCACTCGCCCGAATCTACAATGAGCAGTTCTTC.

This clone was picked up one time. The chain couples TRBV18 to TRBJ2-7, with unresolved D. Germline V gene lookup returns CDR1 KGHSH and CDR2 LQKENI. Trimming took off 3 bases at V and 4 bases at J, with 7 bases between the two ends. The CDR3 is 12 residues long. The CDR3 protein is CASSPFNYEQYF. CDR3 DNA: TGTGCCAGCTCACCTTTTAATTACGAGCAGTACTTC.

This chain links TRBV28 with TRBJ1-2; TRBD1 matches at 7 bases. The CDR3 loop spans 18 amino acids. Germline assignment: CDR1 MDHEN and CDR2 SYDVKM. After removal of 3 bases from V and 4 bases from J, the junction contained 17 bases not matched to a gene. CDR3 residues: CASSFAWDRPVPFYGYTF. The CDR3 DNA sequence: TGTGCCAGCAGTTTCGCTTGGGACAGACCCGTGCCCTTCTATGGCTACACCTTC.

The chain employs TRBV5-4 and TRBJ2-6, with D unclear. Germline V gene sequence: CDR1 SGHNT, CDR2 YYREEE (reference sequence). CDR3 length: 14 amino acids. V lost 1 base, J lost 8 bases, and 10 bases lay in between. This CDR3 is CASSLRAPTNVLTF. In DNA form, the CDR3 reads TGTGCCAGCAGCTTGCGAGCCCCTACCAACGTCCTGACTTTC.

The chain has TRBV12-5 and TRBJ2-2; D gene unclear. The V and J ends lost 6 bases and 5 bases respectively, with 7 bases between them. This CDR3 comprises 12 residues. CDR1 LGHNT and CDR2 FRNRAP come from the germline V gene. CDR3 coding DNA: TGTGCTAGTGGCCCGTGGACCGGGGAGCTGTTTTTT. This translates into CASGPWTGELFF. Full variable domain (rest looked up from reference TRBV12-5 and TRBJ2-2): DARVTQTPRHKVTEMGQEVTMRCQPILGHNTVFWYRQTMMQGLELLAYFRNRAPLDDSGMPKDRFSAEMPDATLATLKIQPSEPRDSAVYFCASGPWTGELFFGEGSRLTVL.

The CDR3 loop reads CASRRQGNEQFF. In DNA form, the CDR3 reads TGTGCCAGCAGGCGACAGGGGAATGAGCAGTTCTTC. The gene calls are TRBV2 and TRBJ2-1, with TRBD1 matching over 8 bases. This CDR3 has 12 amino acids. V was pared by 6 bases and J by 7 bases, with 2 bases of the junction left unmatched. The germline V gene encodes CDR1 SNHLY and CDR2 FYNNEI.

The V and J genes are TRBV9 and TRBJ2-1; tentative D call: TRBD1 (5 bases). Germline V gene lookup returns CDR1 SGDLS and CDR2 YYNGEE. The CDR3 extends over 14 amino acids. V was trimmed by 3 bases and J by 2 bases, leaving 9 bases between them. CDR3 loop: CASSAQGAYNEQFF. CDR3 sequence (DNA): TGTGCCAGCAGCGCTCAAGGGGCCTACAATGAGCAGTTCTTC.

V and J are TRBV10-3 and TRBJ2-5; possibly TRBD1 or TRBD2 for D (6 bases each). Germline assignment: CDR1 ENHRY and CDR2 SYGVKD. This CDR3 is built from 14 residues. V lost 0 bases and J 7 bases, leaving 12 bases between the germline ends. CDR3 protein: CAISESTGAGTQYF. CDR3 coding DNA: TGTGCCATCAGTGAGTCTACGGGGGCGGGGACCCAGTACTTC.

The CDR3 DNA follows: TGCGCCAGCAGCTTAGTAACAGGGTACTACGAGCAGTACTTC. Residues: CASSLVTGYYEQYF. The chain recombines TRBV5-1 with TRBJ2-7; D perhaps matches TRBD1 (6 bases). The V and J ends lost 2 bases and 3 bases respectively, with 12 bases between them. Per germline, CDR1 SGHRS and CDR2 YFSETQ. This CDR3 has 14 residues. The full variable domain, in which reference TRBV5-1 and TRBJ2-7 provide the parts outside the CDR3, is KAGVTQTPRYLIKTRGQQVTLSCSPISGHRSVSWYQQTPGQGLQFLFEYFSETQRNKGNFPGRFSGRQFSNSRSEMNVSTLELGDSALYLCASSLVTGYYEQYFGPGTRLTVT.

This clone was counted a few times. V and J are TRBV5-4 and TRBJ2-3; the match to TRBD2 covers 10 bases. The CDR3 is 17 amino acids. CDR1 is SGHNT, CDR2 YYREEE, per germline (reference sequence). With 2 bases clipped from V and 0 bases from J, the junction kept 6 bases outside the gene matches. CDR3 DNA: TGTGCCAGCAGCTTAAGGCCTAGCGGGAGTAGCACAGATACGCAGTATTTT. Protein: CASSLRPSGSSTDTQYF.

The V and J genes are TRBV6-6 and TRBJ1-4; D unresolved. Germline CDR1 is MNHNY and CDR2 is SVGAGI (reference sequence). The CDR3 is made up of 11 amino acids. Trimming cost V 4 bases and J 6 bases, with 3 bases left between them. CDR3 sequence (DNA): TGTGCCAGCAGTTCGGATGAAAAACTGTTTTTT. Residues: CASSSDEKLFF.

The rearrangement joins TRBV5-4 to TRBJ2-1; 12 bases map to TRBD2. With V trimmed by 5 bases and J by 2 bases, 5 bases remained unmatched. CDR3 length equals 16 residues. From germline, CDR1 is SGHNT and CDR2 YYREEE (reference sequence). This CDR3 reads CASSYGLAGTYNEQFF. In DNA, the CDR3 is TGTGCCAGCAGTTACGGACTAGCGGGGACCTACAATGAGCAGTTCTTC.